The sequence of this TCR beta chain was determined in a study of Graves' ophthalmopathy and Graves' hyperthyroidism. This clonotype was detected many times. Researchers took RNA transcripts and amplified TCR beta CDR3 regions from them. First-round RT-PCR used HTBI primers; second-round multiplex PCR followed. Using its own MiXCR run on the multiplex PCR reads, TCRdb lists one record per CDR3 protein. This sample has 900,000 to 1,200,000 distinct CDR3 sequences, with about 38% found just once. V trimming: 7 bases; J trimming: 4 bases; junction bases outside the gene matches: 2. From germline, CDR1 is SGDLS and CDR2 YYNGEE. This CDR3 region has 15 residues.

Material for sequencing was peripheral blood or thyroid tissue (not recorded which). J is TRBJ2-2 and V is TRBV9, with 15 bases matching TRBD2. This clonotype originated in an adult man with Graves' hyperthyroidism. CDR3 in amino acids: CASGLAGGTTGELFF. CDR3 coding DNA: TGTGCCAGCGGACTAGCGGGAGGGACCACCGGGGAGCTGTTTTTT.